The 25 T cell receptor beta chains below come from one sample, sequenced in a study of shared clonotypes between healthy human individuals. Sequencing used immunoSEQ multiplex PCR; TCRdb keeps in-frame clones, though not all of them. There are 180,000 or so clones in the sample; approximately 92% occur only once, and about 0.07% lies in the top ten. Material for sequencing was naive CD4+ T cells sorted from blood. Subset reported: CD45RA+ positively selected. Every receptor here comes from a woman aged 25 to 39 in good health.

The chain combines TRBV28 with TRBJ1-1; D not certain. Deletions cut 7 bases from V and 5 bases from J, with 17 bases between. CDR1 is MDHEN, CDR2 SYDVKM, per germline. The CDR3 has 14 residues. CDR3 nucleotides: TGTGCCAGCATCCTTGGAAACGGGGTGACTGAAGCTTTCTTT. Translated: CASILGNGVTEAFF.

This clone was seen a single time. The junction differs from germline at one of its ends, possibly a read error. The chain recombines TRBV27 with TRBJ1-1; D perhaps matches TRBD1 (6 bases). CDR3 length: 14 residues. Germline V gene data show CDR1 as MNHEY and CDR2 as SMNVEV (reference sequence). The CDR3 region is CASSNGQKNAEAFF. CDR3 nucleotides: TGTGCCAGCTCGAACGGACAGAAGAACGCTGAAGCTTTCTTT.

Only one count was recorded for this clone. This rearrangement joins TRBV29-1 to TRBJ2-1; possible D gene TRBD1, 5 bases. The germline V and J ends were trimmed by 4 bases and 9 bases, with 13 bases remaining between them. This CDR3 contains 12 residues. Germline-derived CDR1 and CDR2 are SQVTM and ANQGSEA. In nucleotides, the CDR3 is TGCAGCGTTGTAGGATGGGGCCCTGAGCAGTTCTTC. Amino acids: CSVVGWGPEQFF.

The chain carries TRBV18 and TRBJ2-1; the match to TRBD1 covers 9 bases. This CDR3 contains 15 residues. The ends lost 2 bases at V and 2 bases at J; junction bases unmatched: 1. Germline loops: CDR1 KGHSH, CDR2 LQKENI. The CDR3 DNA reads as TGTGCCAGCTCACCAACAGGGGGCGCCTACAATGAGCAGTTCTTC. Translated: CASSPTGGAYNEQFF.

This rearrangement joins TRBV29-1 to TRBJ1-2; D remains ambiguous. CDR3 length: 13 amino acids. Germline values: CDR1 SQVTM, CDR2 ANQGSEA. Deletions cut 4 bases from V and 4 bases from J, with 13 bases between. The CDR3 sequence is CSVVEELGYGYTF. CDR3 coding DNA: TGCAGCGTTGTGGAGGAGTTGGGCTATGGCTACACCTTC.

The genes are TRBV11-2 and TRBJ2-2; 10 positions agree with TRBD2. After removal of 0 bases from V and 3 bases from J, the junction contained 10 bases not matched to a gene. Per germline, CDR1 SGHAT and CDR2 FQNNGV. This CDR3 contains 19 residues. The CDR3 region is CASSLDPRTSGIHTGELFF. The CDR3 nucleotides read TGTGCCAGCAGCTTAGATCCTAGAACTAGCGGGATACACACCGGGGAGCTGTTTTTT.

The V gene is TRBV9, the J gene TRBJ2-7; 14 nucleotides match TRBD2. The germline V gene encodes CDR1 SGDLS and CDR2 YYNGEE. V was clipped by 0 bases and J by 3 bases; unmatched bases: 2. CDR3 length: 16 amino acids. The CDR3 sequence is CASSVAGLAGGYEQYF. In DNA, the CDR3 is TGTGCCAGCAGCGTAGCTGGACTAGCGGGAGGCTACGAGCAGTACTTC.

Worth noting for this clone: An end of the junction does not agree with germline; a read error may underlie this. The CDR3 DNA is TGTGCCAGCCGTTTGTCTCCGGGACAGGGGCCCCAGGGCTACACCTTC. Its protein product is CASRLSPGQGPQGYTF. This chain uses TRBV27 with TRBJ1-2; TRBD1 aligns across 10 bases. The CDR3 totals 16 residues. CDR1 is MNHEY and CDR2 is SMNVEV in the germline V gene (reference sequence).

This sequence joins TRBV6-1 and TRBJ1-5; no reliable D call. This CDR3 contains 14 residues. The germline gives CDR1 MNHNS, CDR2 SASEGT. V was trimmed by 6 bases and J by 2 bases, leaving 11 bases between them. Here the CDR3 reads CASRVAGRNQPQHF. Here the CDR3 DNA reads TGTGCCAGCAGGGTGGCGGGTCGCAATCAGCCCCAGCATTTT.

The chain links TRBV21-1 to TRBJ1-2; TRBD1 is the table's D call, not checked against the DNA. TRBV21-1 is an annotated pseudogene. This CDR3 region has 15 residues. The CDR3 DNA reads as TGTGCCAGCAGCGTACAGAGAAAACCTAACTATGGCTACACCTTC. This translates into CASSVQRKPNYGYTF.

This chain uses TRBV19 with TRBJ2-5; 14 positions match TRBD2. Germline CDR1 reads LNHDA; CDR2 reads SQIVND (reference sequence). The CDR3 is 17 amino acids. J gave up 4 bases and V 6 bases, and 10 bases lay outside the gene matches. The CDR3: CASRPSRLAGGVETQYF. CDR3 DNA sequence: TGTGCCAGTAGGCCGTCCCGACTAGCGGGAGGGGTAGAGACCCAGTACTTC.

The chain recombines TRBV5-6 with TRBJ2-7, with 9 bases matching TRBD2. The germline CDR1 and CDR2 sequences are SGHDT and YYEEEE. The CDR3 runs to 16 residues. V lost 4 bases, J lost 0 bases, and 8 bases stayed unmatched. CDR3 sequence (DNA): TGTGCCAGCAGCGATAGCGGGAGTCATCCCTCCTACGAGCAGTACTTC. Its protein product is CASSDSGSHPSYEQYF.

CDR3 loop: CSVTGGYGYTF. CDR3 coding DNA: TGCAGCGTTACAGGGGGCTATGGCTACACCTTC. This chain joins TRBV29-1 and TRBJ1-2, with 8 bases fitting TRBD1. This CDR3 is 11 amino acids long. The germline gives CDR1 SQVTM, CDR2 ANQGSEA. V lost 5 bases and J lost 4; bases outside the gene matches: 0.

The rearrangement uses TRBV28 and TRBJ1-5; 11 nucleotides match TRBD1. The CDR3 spans 17 residues. The germline V gene encodes CDR1 MDHEN and CDR2 SYDVKM. The trim removed 8 bases at V and 2 bases at J, leaving 11 bases unmatched. CDR3 bases: TGTGCCAGCCTAGGGGACAGGGGGTTGGCTGGCAATCAGCCCCAGCATTTT. Protein product: CASLGDRGLAGNQPQHF.

The CDR3 spells CSVEDHTAADTQYF. The CDR3 DNA reads as TGCAGCGTTGAAGATCATACGGCCGCAGATACGCAGTATTTT. This chain links TRBV29-1 with TRBJ2-3; D is undetermined. CDR1 SQVTM and CDR2 ANQGSEA come from the germline V gene. Trimming pared 0 bases from V and 4 bases from J, leaving 11 bases between. This CDR3 region has 14 residues.

The CDR3 reads CASSYSSTVNTEAFF. CDR3 nucleotide sequence: TGTGCCAGCAGTTACTCGAGCACAGTGAACACTGAAGCTTTCTTT. This chain links TRBV6-5 with TRBJ1-1, with D hard to call. V was cut by 0 bases and J by 0 bases, with 8 bases left in between. This CDR3 region has 15 residues. Germline V gives CDR1 MNHEY, CDR2 SVGAGI.

This chain links TRBV30 with TRBJ2-1, with 7 bases that match TRBD2. Germline V gives CDR1 GTSNPN, CDR2 SVGIG (reference sequence). The CDR3 totals 15 residues. Trimming took 3 bases from V and 5 from J; bases not matched to a gene: 10. CDR3 nucleotide sequence: TGTGCCTGGAGCAGGGCGGGAGACGGGAACAATGAGCAGTTCTTC. The encoded protein is CAWSRAGDGNNEQFF. Full variable domain (remainder filled in from reference TRBV30 and TRBJ2-1): SQTIHQWPATLVQPVGSPLSLECTVEGTSNPNLYWYRQAAGRGLQLLFYSVGIGQISSEVPQNLSASRPQDRQFILSSKKLLLSDSGFYLCAWSRAGDGNNEQFFGPGTRLTVL.

The V and J genes are TRBV27 and TRBJ2-3; D uncertain. Trimming took off 0 bases at V and 0 bases at J, with 4 bases between the two ends. The CDR3 spans 14 residues. CDR1 and CDR2 (germline): MNHEY, SMNVEV (reference sequence). CDR3 sequence (DNA): TGTGCCAGCAGTTTATCGCGGAGCACAGATACGCAGTATTTT. Translated, it gives CASSLSRSTDTQYF.

J is TRBJ2-3 and V is TRBV10-3, with D unresolved. The CDR3 extends over 16 amino acids. Germline V CDR1 and CDR2: ENHRY, SYGVKD. V was trimmed by 4 bases and J by 0 bases, leaving 14 bases between them. CDR3 protein: CAISGSRYPSTDTQYF. The CDR3 DNA reads TGTGCCATCAGTGGCTCGCGATACCCTAGCACAGATACGCAGTATTTT.

The rearrangement uses TRBV10-3 and TRBJ2-7, with no clear D. V gave up 4 bases and J gave up 9 bases, with 10 bases separating them. The CDR3 spans 11 residues. The germline V gene encodes CDR1 ENHRY and CDR2 SYGVKD. CDR3 sequence: CAISVPGTQYF. CDR3 coding DNA: TGTGCCATCAGTGTCCCCGGCACGCAGTACTTC.

J is TRBJ2-7 and V is TRBV7-8, with 8 positions matching TRBD2. Unmatched junction bases numbered 13, after V lost 5 bases and J lost 1 base. The CDR3 loop spans 17 amino acids. The germline gives CDR1 SGHVS, CDR2 FQNEAQ. CDR3 region: CASSQHPAGVGSYEQYF. CDR3 DNA sequence: TGTGCCAGCAGCCAACACCCAGCGGGAGTTGGGTCCTACGAGCAGTACTTC.

The chain combines TRBV6-6 with TRBJ2-7; 10 nucleotides match TRBD1. Germline V gives CDR1 MNHNY, CDR2 SVGAGI (reference sequence). V shed 6 bases and J 0 bases; nucleotides not matched to a gene: 5. CDR3 size: 15 residues. Here the CDR3 DNA reads TGTGCCAGCAGGACGACAGGGGGCAGCTCCTACGAGCAGTACTTC. This codes for CASRTTGGSSYEQYF.

The rearrangement uses TRBV28 and TRBJ2-5; TRBD2 matches 10 bases. The DNA end is more similar to TRBJ2-7, so the J call may be wrong. Per germline, CDR1 MDHEN and CDR2 SYDVKM. The CDR3 spans 18 residues. The CDR3 loop reads CASSLWLAGALDPYEQYF. The DNA for the CDR3 is TGTGCCAGCAGTTTATGGCTAGCGGGAGCCTTAGACCCCTACGAGCAGTACTTC.

This clone was recorded once. V and J are TRBV28 and TRBJ2-7; D may be TRBD2 (8 bases). V was shortened by 7 bases and J by 6 bases, with 19 bases between the two germline ends. The CDR3 runs to 14 residues. The germline V gene has CDR1 MDHEN and CDR2 SYDVKM. This chain's CDR3 is CASTPGQRESEQYF. The CDR3 DNA follows: TGTGCCAGCACCCCGGGACAGCGGGAGAGCGAGCAGTACTTC.

The genes are TRBV28 and TRBJ2-5, with D maybe TRBD2 (6 bases). The end of the DNA is better explained by TRBJ2-7, so the J call may be wrong. Looked up from germline, CDR1 is MDHEN and CDR2 is SYDVKM. CDR3 length equals 12 residues. This CDR3 reads CASSLGGIEQYF. In DNA form, the CDR3 reads TGTGCCAGCAGCCTTGGGGGGATCGAGCAGTACTTC.